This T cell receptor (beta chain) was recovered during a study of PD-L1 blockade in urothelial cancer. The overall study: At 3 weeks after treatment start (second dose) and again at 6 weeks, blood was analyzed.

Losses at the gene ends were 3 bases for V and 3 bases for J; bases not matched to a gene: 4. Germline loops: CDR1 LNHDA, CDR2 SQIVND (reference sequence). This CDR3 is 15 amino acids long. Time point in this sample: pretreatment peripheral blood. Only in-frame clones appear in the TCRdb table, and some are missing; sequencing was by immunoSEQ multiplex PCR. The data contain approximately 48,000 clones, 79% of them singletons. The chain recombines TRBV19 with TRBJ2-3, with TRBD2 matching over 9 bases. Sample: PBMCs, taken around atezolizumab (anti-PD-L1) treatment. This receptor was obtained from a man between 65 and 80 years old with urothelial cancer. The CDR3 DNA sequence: TGTGCCAGTAGTATCGGGAGCGGGAGGACAGATACGCAGTATTTT. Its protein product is CASSIGSGRTDTQYF.